This T cell receptor beta chain was sequenced in a study of response to subunit inactivated influenza vaccine. The study, taken as a whole, reports: Researchers suggested that each seasonal influenza vaccination recruits few new T cells.

Germline V gene data show CDR1 as ENHRY and CDR2 as SYGVKD. The V gene end was trimmed by 6 bases and the J gene end by 3 bases; junction bases not matched to a gene: 5. This CDR3 comprises 13 residues. As concerns this clonotype: Its target is unknown.

TCRdb processed the RT-PCR reads anew with MiXCR; each CDR3 protein has one entry. The sample lists around 710,000 distinct CDR3 sequences; around 13% were seen once. The sample was PBMCs from blood, taken 14 days before vaccination. The receptor was derived from a man aged 50 to 59 who received an inactivated influenza vaccine. The chain joins TRBV10-3 to TRBJ2-7, with TRBD1 matching over 7 bases. The CDR3 nucleotides read TGTGCCATCAGGCCGGGACAGAGCTACGAGCAGTACTTC. This sequence encodes CAIRPGQSYEQYF.